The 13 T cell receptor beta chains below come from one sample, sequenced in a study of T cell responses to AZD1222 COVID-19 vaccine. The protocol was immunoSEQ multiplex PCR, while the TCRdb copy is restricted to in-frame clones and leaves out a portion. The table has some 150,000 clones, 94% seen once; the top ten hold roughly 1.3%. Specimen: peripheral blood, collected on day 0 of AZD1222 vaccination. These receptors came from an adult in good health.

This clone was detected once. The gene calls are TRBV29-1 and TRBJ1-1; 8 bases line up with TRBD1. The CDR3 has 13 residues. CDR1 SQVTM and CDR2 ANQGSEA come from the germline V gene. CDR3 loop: CRIGGQGNTEAFF. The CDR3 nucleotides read TGCAGAATTGGAGGACAGGGCAACACTGAAGCTTTCTTT. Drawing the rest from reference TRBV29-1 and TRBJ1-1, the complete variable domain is SAVISQKPSRDICQRGTSLTIQCQVDSQVTMMFWYRQQPGQSLTLIATANQGSEATYESGFVIDKFPISRPNLTFSTLTVSNMSPEDSSIYLCRIGGQGNTEAFFGQGTRLTVV.

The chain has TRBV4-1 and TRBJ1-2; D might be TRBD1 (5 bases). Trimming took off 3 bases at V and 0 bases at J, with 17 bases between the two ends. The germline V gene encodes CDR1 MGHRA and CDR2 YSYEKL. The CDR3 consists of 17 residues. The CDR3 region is CASSQRDPGSTNYGYTF. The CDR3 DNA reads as TGCGCCAGCAGCCAGCGGGACCCGGGGTCGACTAACTATGGCTACACCTTC.

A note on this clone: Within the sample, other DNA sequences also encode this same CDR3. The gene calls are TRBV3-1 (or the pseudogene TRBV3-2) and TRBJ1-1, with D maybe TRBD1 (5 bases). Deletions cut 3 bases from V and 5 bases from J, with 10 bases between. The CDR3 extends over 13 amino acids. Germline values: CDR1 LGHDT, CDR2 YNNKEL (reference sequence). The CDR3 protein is CASSQGGGTEAFF. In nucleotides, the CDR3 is TGTGCCAGCAGCCAGGGGGGTGGGACTGAAGCTTTCTTT.

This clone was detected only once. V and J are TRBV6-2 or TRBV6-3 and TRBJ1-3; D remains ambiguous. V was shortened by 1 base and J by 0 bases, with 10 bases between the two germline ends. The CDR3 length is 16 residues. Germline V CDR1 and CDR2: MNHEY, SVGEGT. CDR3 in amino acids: CASSYYGRGSGNTIYF. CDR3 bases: TGTGCCAGCAGTTACTATGGACGGGGCTCTGGAAACACCATATATTTT.

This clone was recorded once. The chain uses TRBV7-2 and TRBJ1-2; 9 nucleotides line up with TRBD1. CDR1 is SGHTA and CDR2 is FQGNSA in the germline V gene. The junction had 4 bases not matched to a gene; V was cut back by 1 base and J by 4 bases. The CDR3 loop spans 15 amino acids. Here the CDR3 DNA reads TGTGCCAGCAGCTTAGACAGGGGGCAGGTCTATGGCTACACCTTC. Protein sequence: CASSLDRGQVYGYTF.

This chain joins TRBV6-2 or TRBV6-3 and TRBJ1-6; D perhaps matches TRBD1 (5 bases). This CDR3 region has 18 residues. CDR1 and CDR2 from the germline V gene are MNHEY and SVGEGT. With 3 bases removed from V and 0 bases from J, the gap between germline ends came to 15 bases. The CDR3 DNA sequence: TGTGCCAGCAGTTATCGGGGACTCAGGAGCTCCTATAATTCACCCCTCCACTTT. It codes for CASSYRGLRSSYNSPLHF.

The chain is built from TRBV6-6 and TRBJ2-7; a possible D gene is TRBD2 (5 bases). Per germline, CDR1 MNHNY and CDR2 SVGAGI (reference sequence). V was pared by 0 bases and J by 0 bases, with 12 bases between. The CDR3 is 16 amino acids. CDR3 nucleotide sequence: TGTGCCAGCAGTTACTCGACCGTCGGGGTCTCCTACGAGCAGTACGTC. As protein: CASSYSTVGVSYEQYV.

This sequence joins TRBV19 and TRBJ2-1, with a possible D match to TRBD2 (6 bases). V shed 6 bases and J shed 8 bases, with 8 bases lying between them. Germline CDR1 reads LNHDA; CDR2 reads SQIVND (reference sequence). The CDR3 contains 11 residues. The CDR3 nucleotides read TGTGCCAGTAGACTAGCCGATGAGCAGTTCTTC. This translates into CASRLADEQFF.

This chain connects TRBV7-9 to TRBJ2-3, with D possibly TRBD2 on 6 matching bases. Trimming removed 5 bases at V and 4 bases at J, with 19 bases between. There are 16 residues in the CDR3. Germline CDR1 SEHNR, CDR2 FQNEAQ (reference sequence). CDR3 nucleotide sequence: TGTGCCAGCAGCCCCCGGCGGGATGGTGCAGCAGATACGCAGTATTTT. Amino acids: CASSPRRDGAADTQYF.

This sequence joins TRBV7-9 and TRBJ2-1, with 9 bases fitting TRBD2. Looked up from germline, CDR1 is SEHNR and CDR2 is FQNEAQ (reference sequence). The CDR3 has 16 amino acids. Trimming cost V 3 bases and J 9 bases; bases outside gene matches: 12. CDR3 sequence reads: CASSFDIAGERSEQFF. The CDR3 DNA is TGTGCCAGCAGCTTTGATATAGCGGGAGAACGCAGTGAGCAGTTCTTC.

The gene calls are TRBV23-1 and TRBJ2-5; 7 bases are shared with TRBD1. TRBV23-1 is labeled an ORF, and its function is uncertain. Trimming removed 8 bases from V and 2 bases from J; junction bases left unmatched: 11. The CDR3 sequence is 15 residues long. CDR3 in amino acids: CASSPRDRKQETQYF. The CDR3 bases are TGCGCCAGCTCACCCCGGGACAGAAAACAAGAGACCCAGTACTTC.

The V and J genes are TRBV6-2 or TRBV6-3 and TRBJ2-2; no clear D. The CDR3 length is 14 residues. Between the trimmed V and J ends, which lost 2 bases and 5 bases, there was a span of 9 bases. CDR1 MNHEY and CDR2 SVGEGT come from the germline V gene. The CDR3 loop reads CASSYIVYTGELFF. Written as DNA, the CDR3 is TGTGCCAGCAGTTACATCGTATATACCGGGGAGCTGTTTTTT.

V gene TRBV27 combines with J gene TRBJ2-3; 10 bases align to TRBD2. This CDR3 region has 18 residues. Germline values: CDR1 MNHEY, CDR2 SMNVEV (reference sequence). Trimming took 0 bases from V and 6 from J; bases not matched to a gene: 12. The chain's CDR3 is CASSLSNRPSGGLDTQYF. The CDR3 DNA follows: TGTGCCAGCAGTTTATCGAATAGGCCTAGCGGGGGTCTGGATACGCAGTATTTT.